The rows below give T cell receptor beta chains drawn from one sample of a study of sequential checkpoint blockade in melanoma. Clones were sequenced by immunoSEQ multiplex PCR, and TCRdb holds only the in-frame ones, with some missing. The data contain over 10,000 clones, 74% of them singletons. The material was CD8+ T cells sorted from blood (inferred from file names), obtained from a patient given nivolumab and ipilimumab in sequence. The source is a human donor with melanoma. The CDR3 runs from the conserved cysteine through the conserved F or W. The D gene is left open where the match is weak. The size entry is marked missing in some rows and otherwise reads once, few, many or a size class.

TRBV6-6	once	NA	TRBJ2-3	12	TGTGCCAGCAGATCCTTTACAGATACGCAGTATTTT	CASRSFTDTQYF
TRBV6-5	few	TRBD2	TRBJ2-5	15	TGTGCCAGCAGTCCTAGCGGGGGGGCCTCAGAGACCCAGTACTTC	CASSPSGGASETQYF
TRBV10-1	once	TRBD1	TRBJ2-7	14	TGCGCCAGCAGACCCGGGACAGGGCCCTACGAGCAGTACTTC	CASRPGTGPYEQYF
TRBV19	NA	NA	TRBJ2-3	13	TGTGCCAGTAGCAGGATAAGCACAGATACGCAGTATTTT	CASSRISTDTQYF
TRBV2	NA	NA	TRBJ2-1	14	TGTGCCAGCAACGAACGGGGGAATCACAATGAGCAGTTCTTC	CASNERGNHNEQFF
TRBV5-1	few	TRBD1	TRBJ1-2	16	TGCGCCAGCAGCCCCTGGGGGACAGATCCTAACTATGGCTACACCTTC	CASSPWGTDPNYGYTF
TRBV9	NA	NA	TRBJ2-3	17	TGTGCCAGCAGCAGGGGGACCCGGAGGAAGAGAACAGATACGCAGTATTTT	CASSRGTRRKRTDTQYF
TRBV12-5	medium-sized	TRBD2	TRBJ2-1	17	TGTGCTAGTGGTCTCGGGACTAGCGGGAGTTATGGGGATGAGCAGTTCTTC	CASGLGTSGSYGDEQFF
TRBV5-1	once	NA	TRBJ2-1	15	TGCGCCAGCAGCTTGGAGCAGGGGCTCTACAATGAGCAGTTCTTC	CASSLEQGLYNEQFF
TRBV9	NA	NA	TRBJ1-4	15	TGTGCCAGCAGCGTAGGAGGGGACAAGGGGGAAAAACTGTTTTTT	CASSVGGDKGEKLFF
TRBV7-3	NA	TRBD2	TRBJ2-1	16	TGTGCCAGCAGCCCCTTACTAGCGGGAGTCGGCAATGAGCAGTTCTTC	CASSPLLAGVGNEQFF
TRBV19	NA	NA	TRBJ1-1	17	TGTGCCAGTAGTCCCGACAGGCTTAACTCCTTGGACACTGAAGCTTTCTTT	CASSPDRLNSLDTEAFF
TRBV7-9	NA	TRBD2	TRBJ2-1	14	TGTGCCAGCAGCCCCACGGGGGGGTACAATGAGCAGTTCTTC	CASSPTGGYNEQFF
TRBV9	NA	TRBD2	TRBJ2-4	16	TGTGCCAGCAGCGTCCGCGGGGGGGCCGCCAAAAACATTCAGTACTTC	CASSVRGGAAKNIQYF
TRBV5-1	NA	TRBD1	TRBJ2-1	15	TGCGCCAGCAGCTTGGCCCCCGGACAGGCCAGGGGGCAGTTCTTC	CASSLAPGQARGQFF
TRBV15	NA	TRBD1	TRBJ2-1	15	TGTGCCACCAGCAACCGGGACAGGGTCTTCAATGAGCAGTTCTTC	CATSNRDRVFNEQFF
TRBV6-5	once	NA	TRBJ1-2	14	TGTGCCAGCAGTTACTCGGACATTAACTATGGCTACACCTTC	CASSYSDINYGYTF
TRBV7-9	NA	NA	TRBJ2-3	15	TGTGCCAGCGTGAATAGCGGTATTAGCACAGATACGCAGTATTTT	CASVNSGISTDTQYF
TRBV6-5	NA	NA	TRBJ2-1	11	TGTGCCAGCAGTCACCGGTCTGAGCAGTTCTTC	CASSHRSEQFF
TRBV5-4	few	NA	TRBJ2-3	15	TGTGCCAGCTCCCGGACGGGGGGCGCCACAGATACGCAGTATTTT	CASSRTGGATDTQYF
TRBV6-6	NA	NA	TRBJ1-2	12	TGTGCCAGCAGTTACTCCAGCGATGGCTACACCTTC	CASSYSSDGYTF
TRBV11-2	NA	NA	TRBJ2-7	12	TGTGCCAGCTCCGGGGGGCTCTACGAGCAGTACTTC	CASSGGLYEQYF
TRBV15	few	TRBD1	TRBJ1-4	16	TGTGCCACCAGCGCCGGGACAGGGGGCGCGATTGAAAAACTGTTTTTT	CATSAGTGGAIEKLFF
TRBV9	NA	TRBD1	TRBJ2-1	14	TGTGCCAGCAGCCCCGGACAGGGGGCAAGTGAGCAGTTCTTC	CASSPGQGASEQFF
TRBV7-3	few	TRBD1	TRBJ2-2	14	TGTGCCAGCAGCTTCCAGGGGGCGGCTGGGGAGCTGTTTTTT	CASSFQGAAGELFF
TRBV7-3	NA	TRBD1	TRBJ2-1	16	TGTGCCAGCAGCTTAACGTGGACAGGGGGGATAAATGAGCAGTTCTTC	CASSLTWTGGINEQFF
TRBV6-4	few	TRBD2	TRBJ2-3	16	TGTGCCAGCAGTGACTCTAGCGGGGGGGCCAAAGATACGCAGTATTTT	CASSDSSGGAKDTQYF
TRBV7-9	NA	NA	TRBJ2-1	14	TGTGCCAGCAGCTTTGGTACTTCCTACAATGAGCAGTTCTTC	CASSFGTSYNEQFF
TRBV14	once	NA	TRBJ1-2	14	TGTGCCAGCAGCCAAGTGGCGGGGACGGATGGCTACACCTTC	CASSQVAGTDGYTF
TRBV5-8	NA	NA	TRBJ2-1	15	TGTGCCAGCAGCTCGGGACAACAGGCGTATGATGAGCAGTTCTTC	CASSSGQQAYDEQFF
TRBV10-1	NA	NA	TRBJ2-5	14	TGCGCCAGCAGTGAGAGGGGGTTGAAGGAGACCCAGTACTTC	CASSERGLKETQYF